The 6 T cell receptor beta chains presented below share a single source sample, sequenced in a study of OX40 agonist ivuxolimab in advanced cancers. The data were produced by immunoSEQ multiplex PCR, yet TCRdb's version contains in-frame clones alone and is incomplete. Among 25,000 to 30,000 clones, about 82% were seen once, and the ten largest hold about 26%. This material consisted of CD4+ or CD8+ T cells sorted from blood, taken in a trial of the OX40 agonist ivuxolimab. All receptors come from an adult with an advanced solid tumor such as melanoma, head and neck, liver or kidney cancer.

In regard to this clone: The identical CDR3 is also encoded by other nucleotide sequences in the sample. The rearrangement links TRBV4-3 to TRBJ2-6; D call uncertain. Germline V CDR1 and CDR2: LGHNA, YSLEER. V was trimmed by 0 bases and J by 1 base, leaving 10 bases between them. The length of the CDR3 is 17 residues. The CDR3 nucleotides read TGCGCCAGCAGCCAAGATAGTTCAGCTTCTGGGGCCAACGTCCTGACTTTC. Translation: CASSQDSSASGANVLTF.

V gene TRBV2 combines with J gene TRBJ1-1, with D perhaps matching TRBD1 (5 bases). This CDR3 comprises 13 residues. V was shortened by 3 bases and J by 1 base, with 6 bases between the two germline ends. The germline gives CDR1 SNHLY, CDR2 FYNNEI. This chain's CDR3 is CASSDGGNTEAFF. DNA for the CDR3: TGTGCCAGCAGTGACGGGGGGAACACTGAAGCTTTCTTT.

The rearrangement uses TRBV29-1 and TRBJ2-7, with D hard to call. The CDR3 runs 12 residues. V lost 1 base and J lost 6, with 10 bases in between. Germline CDR1 is SQVTM and CDR2 is ANQGSEA. The CDR3 sequence: CSVEGQDLEQYF. The CDR3, as DNA: TGCAGCGTTGAAGGGCAGGATCTCGAGCAGTACTTC.

This clone was counted a few times. The conserved phenylalanine or tryptophan normally closing the CDR3 is absent here, so this likely arose from a read error. No DNA is shown, since the ends of the CDR3 on it are uncertain; the CDR3 is the one TCRdb lists. The genes are TRBV5-4 and TRBJ1-4. The CDR3 length equals 9 residues, ends included. CDR1 and CDR2 from the germline V gene are SGHNT and YYREEE (reference sequence). The CDR3 reads CASSRKSEV.

The chain couples TRBV7-6 to TRBJ1-3; D unresolved. Looked up from germline, CDR1 is SGHVS and CDR2 is FNYEAQ. CDR3 length equals 14 residues. Trimming left V 2 bases short and J 4 bases short, with 9 bases between. The CDR3 loop reads CASSLTDGGNTIYF. The CDR3 DNA reads TGTGCCAGCAGCTTAACCGACGGGGGAAACACCATATATTTT. Full variable domain (remainder filled in from reference TRBV7-6 and TRBJ1-3): GAGVSQSPRYKVTKRGQDVALRCDPISGHVSLYWYRQALGQGPEFLTYFNYEAQQDKSGLPNDRFSAERPEGSISTLTIQRTEQRDSAMYRCASSLTDGGNTIYFGEGSWLTVV.

The V call is TRBV4-2, the J call TRBJ2-2; no definite D call. Germline loops: CDR1 LGHNA, CDR2 YNFKEQ. The V and J ends lost 0 bases and 5 bases respectively, with 10 bases between them. This CDR3 region has 15 residues. The CDR3 spells CASSQEMLQTGELFF. DNA for the CDR3: TGTGCCAGCAGCCAAGAGATGTTGCAAACCGGGGAGCTGTTTTTT.